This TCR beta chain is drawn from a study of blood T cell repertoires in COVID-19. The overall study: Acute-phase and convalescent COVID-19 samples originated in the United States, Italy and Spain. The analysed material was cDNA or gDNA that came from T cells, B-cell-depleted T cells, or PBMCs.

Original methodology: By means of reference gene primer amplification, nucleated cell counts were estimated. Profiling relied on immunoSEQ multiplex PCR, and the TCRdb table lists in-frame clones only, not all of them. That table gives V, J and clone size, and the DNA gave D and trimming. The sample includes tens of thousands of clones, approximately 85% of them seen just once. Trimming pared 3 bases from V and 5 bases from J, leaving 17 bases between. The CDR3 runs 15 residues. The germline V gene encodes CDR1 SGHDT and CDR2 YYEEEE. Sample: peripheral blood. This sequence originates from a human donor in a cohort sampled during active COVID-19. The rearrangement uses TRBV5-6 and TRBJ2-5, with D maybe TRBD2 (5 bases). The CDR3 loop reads CASSSDGLSGETQYF. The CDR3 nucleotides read TGTGCCAGCAGCTCGGACGGCCTATCGGGGGAGACCCAGTACTTC.